The 9 T cell receptor beta chains below come from one sample, sequenced in a study of blood T cell repertoires in COVID-19. Here immunoSEQ multiplex PCR was the method, and the copy in TCRdb shows in-frame clones only, minus some. The sample comprises roughly 260,000 clones, 88% of which are singletons, and approximately 3.7% rests with the top ten. Sample: peripheral blood. The receptors were sampled from a man aged 60 to 75 who had recovered from COVID-19.

This clone was counted a few times. V and J are TRBV6-6 and TRBJ1-1; D is unclear. Germline V gene sequence: CDR1 MNHNY, CDR2 SVGAGI (reference sequence). V gave up 7 bases and J gave up 5 bases, with 17 bases separating them. The CDR3 sequence is 14 residues long. CDR3 region: CASNQPAAGTEAFF. CDR3 nucleotides: TGTGCCAGCAACCAACCAGCGGCCGGGACTGAAGCTTTCTTT.

This clone appeared a single time. The rearrangement links TRBV5-1 to TRBJ2-5, with 11 bases that match TRBD1. In germline, CDR1 is SGHRS, CDR2 YFSETQ. The length of the CDR3 is 13 residues. V trimming: 7 bases; J trimming: 4 bases; junction bases outside the gene matches: 3. CDR3 sequence: CASGQGAGETQYF. CDR3 coding DNA: TGCGCCAGCGGACAGGGGGCAGGAGAGACCCAGTACTTC.

The V call is TRBV6-5, the J call TRBJ1-1; 7 bases agree with TRBD1. Germline V gene sequence: CDR1 MNHEY, CDR2 SVGAGI. The V segment lost 11 bases and the J segment 5 bases; nucleotides outside the gene matches: 11. The CDR3 has 13 amino acids. CDR3 amino acids: CAGYSRGWTEAFF. The CDR3 DNA sequence: TGTGCCGGCTATAGCAGGGGGTGGACTGAAGCTTTCTTT.

Notes on this clone: This sample includes further DNA sequences coding for the same CDR3. The rearrangement links TRBV12-3 or TRBV12-4 to TRBJ2-7; TRBD1 might be the D (6 bases). This CDR3 is built from 11 residues. The ends were cut back, 8 bases at V and 4 bases at J, with 9 bases in the middle. As DNA, the CDR3 is TGTGCCAGCTCACAGGGTTACGAGCAGTACTTC. This encodes CASSQGYEQYF.

This chain uses TRBV2 with TRBJ1-2; weak D call: TRBD1 (6 bases). The CDR3 length is 15 residues. The V gene lost 7 bases and the J gene lost 4 bases, with 19 bases spanning the gap. Looked up from germline, CDR1 is SNHLY and CDR2 is FYNNEI. The CDR3 sequence is CASKFDRGGSYGYTF. The CDR3 DNA follows: TGTGCCAGCAAATTCGATAGGGGGGGGAGCTATGGCTACACCTTC.

V and J are TRBV10-3 and TRBJ2-2, with D hard to call. Trimming stripped 8 bases from V and 0 bases from J, with 10 bases between. This CDR3 comprises 14 residues. The germline V gene has CDR1 ENHRY and CDR2 SYGVKD. The CDR3: CAIGPLANTGELFF. The CDR3 bases are TGTGCCATCGGCCCCCTCGCGAACACCGGGGAGCTGTTTTTT.

The chain has TRBV19 and TRBJ1-5; 9 bases agree with TRBD1. Germline CDR1 LNHDA, CDR2 SQIVND (reference sequence). The CDR3 is 15 amino acids. Trimming removed 5 bases from V and 4 bases from J; junction bases left unmatched: 6. The CDR3 here is CASSSHRGPNQPQHF. CDR3 sequence (DNA): TGTGCCAGTAGTTCCCACAGGGGGCCGAATCAGCCCCAGCATTTT. Filled out from reference TRBV19 and TRBJ1-5, the complete variable domain reads DGGITQSPKYLFRKEGQNVTLSCEQNLNHDAMYWYRQDPGQGLRLIYYSQIVNDFQKGDIAEGYSVSREKKESFPLTVTSAQKNPTAFYLCASSSHRGPNQPQHFGDGTRLSIL.

The count of this clone is one. This sample also contains other DNA sequences that code for the same CDR3. The V gene is TRBV18, the J gene TRBJ2-5, with a tentative D call TRBD1 (5 bases). V was trimmed by 3 bases and J by 5 bases, leaving 13 bases between them. The CDR3 runs 14 residues. The germline CDR1 and CDR2 sequences are KGHSH and LQKENI. The CDR3 DNA sequence: TGTGCCAGCTCACCCGGTACAGGTGCGGAGACCCAGTACTTC. Translating gives CASSPGTGAETQYF.

This chain joins TRBV5-4 and TRBJ1-2; D is uncertain. Trimming removed 1 base from V and 4 bases from J, with 8 bases in between. The CDR3 totals 13 residues. Germline V CDR1 and CDR2: SGHNT, YYREEE (reference sequence). DNA of the CDR3: TGTGCCAGCAGCTTGTCGGCGGGCTATGGCTACACCTTC. Translated: CASSLSAGYGYTF.